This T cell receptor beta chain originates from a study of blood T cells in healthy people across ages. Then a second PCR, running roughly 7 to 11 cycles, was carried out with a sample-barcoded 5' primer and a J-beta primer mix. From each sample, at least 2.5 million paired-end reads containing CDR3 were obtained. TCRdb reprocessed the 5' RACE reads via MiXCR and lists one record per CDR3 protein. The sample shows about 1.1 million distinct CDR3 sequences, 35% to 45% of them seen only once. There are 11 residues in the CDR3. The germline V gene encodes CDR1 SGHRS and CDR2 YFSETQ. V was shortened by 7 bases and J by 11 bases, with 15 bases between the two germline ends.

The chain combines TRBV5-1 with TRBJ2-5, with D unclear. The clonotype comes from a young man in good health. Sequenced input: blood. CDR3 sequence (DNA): TGCGCCAGCGGCAACTACAATGAGCAGTACTTC. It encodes CASGNYNEQYF.